The TCR beta chain under discussion was sequenced for a study of graft-versus-host responses after intestinal transplantation. For the study at large: Transplants were multivisceral, liver-intestinal, or isolated intestinal. Once they had received anti-thymocyte globulin induction, all recipients took tacrolimus and steroids for around 3 years. Study-wide findings and caveats: Researchers found peak circulating GvH clone levels linked to early post-transplant HvG declines.

Only in-frame clones appear in the TCRdb table, and some are missing; sequencing was by immunoSEQ multiplex PCR. The table shows approximately 58,000 clones, with approximately 89% occurring only once. The CDR3 is made up of 16 amino acids. Germline assignment: CDR1 MGHDK and CDR2 SYGVNS. The V end was cut by 2 bases, the J end by 0 bases, with 11 bases between. Concerning this clone itself: Its matching antigen is unknown.

The source is a human patient who received an intestinal transplant, so some T cells may come from the graft donor. This material consisted of PBMCs, taken around 120 days after intestinal transplantation. V gene TRBV25-1 combines with J gene TRBJ2-1; D call uncertain. The CDR3, as DNA: TGTGCCAGCAGTGAACTAGTTGGTTACTCCTACAATGAGCAGTTCTTC. It yields the protein CASSELVGYSYNEQFF.